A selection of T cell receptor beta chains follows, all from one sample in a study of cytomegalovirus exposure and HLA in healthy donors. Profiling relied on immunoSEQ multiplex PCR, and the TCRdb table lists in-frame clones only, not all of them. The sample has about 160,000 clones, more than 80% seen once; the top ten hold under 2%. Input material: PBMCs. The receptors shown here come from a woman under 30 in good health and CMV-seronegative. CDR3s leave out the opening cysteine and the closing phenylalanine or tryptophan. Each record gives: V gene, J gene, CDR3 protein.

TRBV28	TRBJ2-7	ASSSYRVAEQY
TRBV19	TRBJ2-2	ASSMGRTPGGGELF
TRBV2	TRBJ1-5	ASSEARGGVFNQPQH
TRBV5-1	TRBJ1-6	ASSLEAGRRNSPLH
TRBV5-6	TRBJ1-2	ASSRGGAVVGYT
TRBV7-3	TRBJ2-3	ASSLRGGQTDTQY
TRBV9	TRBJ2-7	ASSTSTSKDEQY
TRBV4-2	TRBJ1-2	ASSQVMGQYGYT
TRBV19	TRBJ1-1	ASSMAGYTEAF
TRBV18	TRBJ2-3	ASSPRRTGSTDTQY
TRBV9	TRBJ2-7	ASSGGTGGGYEQY
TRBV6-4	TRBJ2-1	ASSDSSGSYNEQF
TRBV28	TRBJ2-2	ASNFGQPNTGELF
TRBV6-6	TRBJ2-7	ASSYPGQGRDEQY
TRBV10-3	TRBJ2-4	AISEKGTENIQY
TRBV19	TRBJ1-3	ASSIDAGQGRNTIY
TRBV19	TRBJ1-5	ASRPGYSNQPQH
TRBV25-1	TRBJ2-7	ASGGYRGGEQY
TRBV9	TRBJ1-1	ASSASPGRRNTEAF
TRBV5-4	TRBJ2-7	ASSLGTGVYEQY
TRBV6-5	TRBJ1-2	ASSYPGQGLYGYT
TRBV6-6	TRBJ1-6	ASTRRDSDSPLH
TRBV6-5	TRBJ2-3	ASRRTGLSTDTQY
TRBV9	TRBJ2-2	ASSVRAGPNTGELF
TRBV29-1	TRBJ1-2	SVDRQGAGGYT
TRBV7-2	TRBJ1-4	ASSFNRGTGEEKLF
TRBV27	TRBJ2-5	ASSLSRGLETQY
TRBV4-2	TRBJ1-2	ASSQTGGTGYT
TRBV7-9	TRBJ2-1	ASSFSGTSGGENEQF
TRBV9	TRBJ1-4	ASSADTNEKLF
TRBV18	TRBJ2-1	ASSKGQSSYNEQF
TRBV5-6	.	ASSWRGYEQY
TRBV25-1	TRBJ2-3	ASSGGLAGGDTQY
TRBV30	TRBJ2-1	AWAADSYNEQF
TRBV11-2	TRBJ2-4	ASSLGGLAGAKNIQY
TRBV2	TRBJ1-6	ASRKGRDRAPLH
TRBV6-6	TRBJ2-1	ASMIASGNNEQF
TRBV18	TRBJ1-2	ASSPPGRNTGDGYT